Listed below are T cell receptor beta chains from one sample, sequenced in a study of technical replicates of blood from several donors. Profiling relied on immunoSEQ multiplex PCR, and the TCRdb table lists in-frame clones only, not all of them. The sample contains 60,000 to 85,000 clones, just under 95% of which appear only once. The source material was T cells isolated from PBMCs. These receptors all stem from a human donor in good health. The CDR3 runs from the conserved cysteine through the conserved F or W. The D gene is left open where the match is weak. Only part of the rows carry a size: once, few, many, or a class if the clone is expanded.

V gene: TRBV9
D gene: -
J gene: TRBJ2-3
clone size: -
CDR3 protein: CASSVAGATDTQYF
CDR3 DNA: TGTGCCAGCAGCGTAGCTGGGGCCACAGATACGCAGTATTTT

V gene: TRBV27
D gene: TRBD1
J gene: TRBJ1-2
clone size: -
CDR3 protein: CASSRGDRGDYGYTF
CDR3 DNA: TGTGCCAGCAGCCGTGGGGACAGGGGGGACTATGGCTACACCTTC

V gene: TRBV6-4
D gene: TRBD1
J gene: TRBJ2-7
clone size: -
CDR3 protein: CAGKTGGDYEQYF
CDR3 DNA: TGTGCCGGCAAAACAGGGGGCGACTACGAGCAGTACTTC

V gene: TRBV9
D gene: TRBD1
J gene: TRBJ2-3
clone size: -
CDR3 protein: CASSEGGERTDTQYF
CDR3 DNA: TGTGCCAGCAGCGAAGGGGGCGAACGCACAGATACGCAGTATTTT

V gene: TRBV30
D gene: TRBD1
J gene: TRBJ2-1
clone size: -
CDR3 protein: CAWDRAYNEQFF
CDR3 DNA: TGTGCCTGGGACAGGGCTTACAATGAGCAGTTCTTC

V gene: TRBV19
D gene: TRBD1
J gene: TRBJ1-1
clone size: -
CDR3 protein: CASSIGQGIAFF
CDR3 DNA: TGTGCCAGTAGTATCGGACAGGGTATAGCTTTCTTT

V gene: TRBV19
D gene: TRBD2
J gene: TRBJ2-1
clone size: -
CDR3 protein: CASSILAGGSSSYNEQFF
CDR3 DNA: TGTGCCAGTAGTATACTAGCGGGAGGTTCCAGCTCCTACAATGAGCAGTTCTTC

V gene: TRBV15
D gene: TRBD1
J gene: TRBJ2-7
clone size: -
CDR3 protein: CATSGPGQTHYEQYF
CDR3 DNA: TGTGCCACCAGCGGACCGGGACAGACTCACTACGAGCAGTACTTC

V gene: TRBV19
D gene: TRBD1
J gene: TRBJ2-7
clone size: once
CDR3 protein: CASSLDGTGGSYEQYF
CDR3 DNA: TGTGCCAGTAGTCTCGACGGGACAGGGGGCTCCTACGAGCAGTACTTC

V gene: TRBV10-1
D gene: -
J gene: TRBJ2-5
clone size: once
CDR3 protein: CASSEGYEGETQYF
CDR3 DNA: TGCGCCAGCAGTGAGGGCTACGAGGGTGAGACCCAGTACTTC

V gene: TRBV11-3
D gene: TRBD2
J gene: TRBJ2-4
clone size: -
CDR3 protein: CASSLGRDYLWDIQYF
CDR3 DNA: TGTGCCAGCAGCTTAGGAAGGGACTATCTTTGGGACATTCAGTACTTC

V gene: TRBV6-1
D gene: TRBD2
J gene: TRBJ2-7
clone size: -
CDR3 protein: CASRALAGANYEQYF
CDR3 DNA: TGTGCCAGCAGGGCCCTAGCGGGAGCTAACTACGAGCAGTACTTC

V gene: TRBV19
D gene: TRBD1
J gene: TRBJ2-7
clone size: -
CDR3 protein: CASTRQGEREQYF
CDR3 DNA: TGTGCCAGTACTCGACAGGGAGAGCGCGAGCAGTACTTC

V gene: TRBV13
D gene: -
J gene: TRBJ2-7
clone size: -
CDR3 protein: CASSSEGSSLVIDQYF
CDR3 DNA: TGTGCCAGCAGCTCAGAAGGGAGCAGCCTTGTTATCGATCAGTACTTC

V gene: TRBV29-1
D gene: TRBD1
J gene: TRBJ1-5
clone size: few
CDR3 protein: CSVGQGNQPQHF
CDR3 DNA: TGCAGCGTCGGACAGGGCAATCAGCCCCAGCATTTT

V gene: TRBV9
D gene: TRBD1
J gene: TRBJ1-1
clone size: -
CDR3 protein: CASSALQGVNTEAFF
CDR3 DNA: TGTGCCAGCAGCGCCCTACAGGGGGTTAACACTGAAGCTTTCTTT

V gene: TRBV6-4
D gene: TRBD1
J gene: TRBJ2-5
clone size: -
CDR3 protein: CASWRTGLDLTQYF
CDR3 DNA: TGTGCCAGCTGGAGGACAGGGCTGGATCTAACCCAGTACTTC

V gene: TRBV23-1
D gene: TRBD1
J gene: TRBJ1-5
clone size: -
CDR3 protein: CASGDRDNQPQHF
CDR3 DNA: TGCGCCAGCGGGGACAGGGATAATCAGCCCCAGCATTTT

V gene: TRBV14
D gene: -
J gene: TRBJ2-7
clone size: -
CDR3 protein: CASSPRRLIGHEQYF
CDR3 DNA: TGTGCCAGCAGCCCTCGGAGGCTCATAGGCCACGAGCAGTACTTC

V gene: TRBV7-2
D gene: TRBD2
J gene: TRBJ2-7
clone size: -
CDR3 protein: CASSLEWASGSLNEQYF
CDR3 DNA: TGTGCCAGCAGCTTAGAATGGGCTAGCGGGAGCCTAAACGAGCAGTACTTC

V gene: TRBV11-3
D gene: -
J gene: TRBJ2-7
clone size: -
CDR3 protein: CASSLNRAHEQYF
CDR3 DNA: TGTGCCAGCAGCTTAAACAGGGCCCACGAGCAGTACTTC

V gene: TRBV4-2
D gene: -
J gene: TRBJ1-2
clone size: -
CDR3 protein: CASSQDTEGSYGYTF
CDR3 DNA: TGTGCCAGCAGCCAAGATACGGAGGGGAGTTATGGCTACACCTTC

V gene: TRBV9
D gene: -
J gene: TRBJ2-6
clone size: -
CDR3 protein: CASSPSVSGANVLTF
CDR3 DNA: TGTGCCAGCAGCCCCTCAGTCTCTGGGGCCAACGTCCTGACTTTC

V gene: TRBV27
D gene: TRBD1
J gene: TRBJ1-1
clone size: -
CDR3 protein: CASRPDRVILNTEAFF
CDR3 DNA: TGTGCCAGCAGGCCTGACAGGGTGATCTTGAACACTGAAGCTTTCTTT